This record looks at one TCR beta chain sequence and its context. The specificity of this receptor is unknown. No base quality information exists; no much larger clone differs at one position. The data originate from a study of cytomegalovirus exposure and HLA in healthy donors (dated by TCRdb to the late 2010s). General notes on the study: In an earlier analysis of about 560 of the donors, 250 to 350 Gb of sequence data and just under 120 million unique TCR beta sequences from roughly 200 million T cells were reported. An early release that covered about 640 HLA-typed donors contained around 300 gigabases of sequencing data and 65 million to 100 million unique TCR sequences. Of the 300 to 500 genotyped donors, 80% to 90% were placed in the genetic ancestry cluster associated with self-reported Caucasian donors. The study was designed to test whether signatures of past pathogen exposure could be identified by cataloging public T cell receptors. The study used immunosequencing to profile the T cell repertoires of 666 subjects and linked those repertoires to cytomegalovirus serostatus. Besides the first cohort of approximately 710 subjects, a separate validation cohort made up of 120 or so different subjects was used. To predict cytomegalovirus infection status, the study brought together high-throughput TCR immunosequencing, statistical association of individual TCRs with disease status, and machine learning. A later analysis re-examined previously published TCR beta repertoires from hundreds of donors and added high-resolution HLA genotyping to investigate patterns of TCR occurrence. Rather than drawing on any new phenotypic data, the later analysis identified candidate immune exposures from TCR beta sequences and the way those sequences occurred across donors. In an earlier analysis of several hundred of the donors, high-throughput TCR beta sequencing was used to judge whether each TCR beta V gene segment behaved as functional or pseudogenic. Donor age, sex, ethnicity and CMV serostatus were collected together with the repertoire data. Genome-wide SNP genotypes for about 60% of the roughly 670 donors were used in a later genetic analysis, which treated that subset as a discovery cohort. All discovery cohort repertoires had been generated using a single sequencing platform. HLA typing covered class I and class II loci at four-digit resolution. The number of typed donors differed by locus: 629-630 for A, B, C, DRB1 and DQB1; 500 to 550 for DQA1; some 610 for DPA1; and roughly 490 for DPB1. About five DR-DQ haplotypes were handled as single units for association and clustering because linkage in the cohort was strong. Across approximately 420 genotyped donors of the cohort, an average of roughly 200,000 unique TCR beta nucleotide sequences per donor were sequenced, and 15% to 20% of those sequences were non-productive. The paper's findings and limits, for the study overall: A further reported finding was that TCR beta sequences accurately predicted the HLA-A and HLA-B alleles for most subjects in the first cohort. In a later genetic analysis, a missense DCLRE1C variant was associated with V-gene and J-gene trimming of TCR beta chains, and the association was replicated in an independent cohort. According to a later analysis, parvovirus B19, influenza, CMV and Epstein-Barr virus appeared linked to several top co-occurrence clusters. A cluster of highly shared sequence variants was judged likely to be a technical artifact of the sequencing pipeline. At a false discovery rate of 0.05, a later analysis linked 16,951 TCR beta sequences to specific HLA alleles. Because counts were too low, roughly 16 rarely observed V segments, including chromosome 9 orphons, were left out of the earlier analysis of some 600 of the donors. When HLA alleles, especially DR and DQ, strongly co-occurred, attributing TCR associations to individual alleles was difficult. While some public TCRs were present in many individuals, most TCR sequences turned up only very rarely across donors. According to a later analysis, TCR association rates differed among HLA loci, with DRB1 alleles showing the most associated TCRs and HLA-C alleles showing the fewest. Linkage disequilibrium might explain the correlated functional status among segregating V segments, but an unknown experimental factor could not be ruled out. The cohort was sequenced for TCR beta chains only, and without alpha or paired-chain data the features that could be detected were limited. Because the 87-base-pair reads could not distinguish some IMGT-functional V segments, including TRBV6-2 and TRBV6-3, those segments were excluded. The study gave a list of 150 to 200 TCR beta chains associated with cytomegalovirus. A few of the identified cytomegalovirus-associated TCR beta chains were confirmed in vitro to be specific for cytomegalovirus antigens. It was suggested by the authors that the approach could potentially be generalized to other disease states and immunological phenotypes. Because HLA typing was missing for some donors at each locus, association tests included only the typed subset. The classifier was reported to diagnose cytomegalovirus status with high specificity and sensitivity in both the original and validation cohorts. A later analysis found that HLA-associated TCR beta chains were more clonally expanded and had lower generation probabilities than equally common non-associated chains. For the cohort, immune exposure information was limited to CMV serostatus. In an earlier analysis of some 500 of the donors, most TCR beta V segments were observed in productive rearrangements about 87% or about 30% of the time, broadly matching IMGT annotations. According to a later analysis, most CMV-associated TCR beta chains appeared to be HLA-restricted, and the HLA associations seemed to be driven largely by CMV exposure. In a later genetic analysis, fewer N-insertions in productive TCRs were reported among donors in an Asian-associated ancestry cluster than the 666-donor mean. Sequencing depth was assumed to be roughly uniform across donors in the presence/absence analyses, though that assumption may not hold.

The cohort was made up of about 670 healthy bone marrow donors. At the time of sampling, all cohort members were nominally healthy, though unrecorded immune exposures were likely present. The donor tested CMV seropositive and was one of the 289 seropositive cohort members. A peripheral blood sample was provided by each donor, and peripheral blood mononuclear cells were used for TCR beta sequencing. Genomic DNA extraction from the blood cell samples was performed with the Qiagen DNeasy Blood Extraction Kit. To prepare the library, the immunoSEQ multiplex PCR assay was applied. The multiplex PCR relied on a mix of 60 forward primers for TCR Vbeta segments and 13 reverse primers for TCR Jbeta segments. Amplification of the CDR3 region of rearranged TCR beta genes was performed with a multiplex PCR assay on genomic DNA. On the Illumina HiSeq System, the amplified TCR beta libraries were sequenced as 87-base-pair reads. The authors' pipeline ran thus. A later analysis tallied 75 million to 95 million unique TCR beta chains across the 666 repertoires, and some 10 million of those chains were shared by two or more donors. Raw reads were error-corrected and collapsed into unique sequences with a nearest-neighbor algorithm that merged closely related sequences to remove PCR and sequencing errors. CDR3 sequences were aligned to IMGT reference sequences to assign V, D and J gene segments. For a sequence to be retained, a match of at least six nucleotides to both a V gene segment and a J gene segment was required. Rearrangements were called productive when the CDR3 lacked stop codons and stayed in frame with V and J; all others were non-productive. CDR3 was defined by IMGT convention, running from the second conserved V-encoded cysteine to the conserved J-encoded phenylalanine. The earlier analysis of about 610 of the donors excluded sequences that lacked an unambiguous match to a single V gene segment. In an earlier analysis of about 590 of the donors, a V segment was called functional when productive rearrangements were above 56.7%, and segregating when the standard deviation between donors exceeded 5%. A statistical classification framework was built to diagnose cytomegalovirus status from the catalog of TCR beta chain sequences. In a later analysis, V and J genes were assigned by comparing TCR nucleotide sequences against IMGT/GENE-DB human TR gene sequences. In a later analysis, CDR3 sequences and most-parsimonious VDJ recombination scenarios were assigned using the TCRdist pipeline. In a later analysis, each TCR beta chain was defined by its CDR3 amino acid sequence together with its V-gene family, and reads without a unique V-gene family were excluded. To address suspected cross-contamination and a sequencing artifact, a later analysis removed roughly 580 highly shared, low-generation-probability nucleotide sequences. In a later analysis, a clonal expansion index for each public chain was calculated from normalized within-repertoire ranks of inferred template counts. Generation probabilities in a later analysis came from a VDJ recombination model fitted to out-of-frame rearrangements, and those results were checked against IGoR. Hypergeometric tests were used in a later analysis to score TCR-TCR, TCR-HLA and TCR-CMV co-occurrence, with a repertoire-size bias correction applied to the TCR pairs. False discovery rates were estimated in a later analysis by permuting HLA or CMV assignments 20 times. A later analysis grouped co-occurring TCRs with DBSCAN, adding TCRdist sequence similarity when clustering within HLA-allele-positive subsets. Co-occurrence clustering excluded repertoires with fewer than 30,000 or more than 120,000 public chains, plus five with anomalous nucleotide sharing. This is the immuneACCESS table as TCRdb keeps it, with only in-frame sequences that have V and J called. A part of the clones is gone; compared with another copy, unresolved V genes explain less than half, and the rest is unexplained. V and J calls and clone size are as listed in that table; D and trimming were resolved from the DNA. The sample data list around 120,000 clones, and about 79% of these were observed just once. Approximately 4% of the sample rests with the top ten.

The V end gives up 5 bases and the J end 2 bases, leaving 8 bases in the junction not matched to a gene. The CDR3 runs 17 residues from the cysteine to the phenylalanine. The entry retains the CDR3 DNA only, 51 bases that are in frame from base 1. The germline V gene sets CDR1 to MDHEN and CDR2 to SYDVKM. Recombination joined TRBV28 with TRBJ1-3; the central 11 bases match TRBD1. The source is a man younger than 45 in good health and CMV-seropositive. The sequencing sample was made of PBMCs. The CDR3 protein is CASSPPGQGVAGNTIYF. The DNA sequence is given as TGTGCCAGCAGTCCCCCGGGACAGGGGGTTGCTGGAAACACCATATATTTT. Extended through the reference TRBV28 and TRBJ1-3 proteins, this CDR3 yields the full variable domain: DVKVTQSSRYLVKRTGEKVFLECVQDMDHENMFWYRQDPGLGLRLIYFSYDVKMKEKGDIPEGYSVSREKKERFSLILESASTNQTSMYLCASSPPGQGVAGNTIYFGEGSWLTVV.